The rows below give T cell receptor beta chains drawn from one sample of a study of cytomegalovirus exposure and HLA in healthy donors. Profiling relied on immunoSEQ multiplex PCR, and the TCRdb table lists in-frame clones only, not all of them. The table shows about 130,000 clones, with more than 80% occurring only once. The sample taken for sequencing was PBMCs. All receptors derive from a man between 25 and 39 years old in good health and CMV-seronegative. The CDR3 runs from the conserved cysteine through the conserved F or W. The order of the fields is CDR3 protein, CDR3 DNA, J gene, clone size, D gene, V gene. D genes are given only for firm matches. Clone sizes are given selectively: once, few, many, or a class where the clone is expanded.

CASSPSTGGEETQYF,TGTGCCAGCAGTCCCTCGACGGGGGGGGAAGAGACCCAGTACTTC,TRBJ2-5,NA,TRBD2,TRBV28
CASSLITGAATEAFF,TGTGCCAGCAGCTTAATAACAGGGGCTGCCACTGAAGCTTTCTTT,TRBJ1-1,NA,TRBD1,TRBV7-9
CASYTGTTAYEQYF,TGTGCCAGCTATACCGGGACAACGGCCTACGAGCAGTACTTC,TRBJ2-7,NA,NA,TRBV28
CASSFAGTGNTIYF,TGTGCCAGCAGTTTCGCAGGGACTGGAAACACCATATATTTT,TRBJ1-3,few,NA,TRBV28
CASSLGQIEQYF,TGTGCCAGCAGCTTGGGACAGATCGAGCAGTACTTC,TRBJ2-7,NA,NA,TRBV5-6
CASSLVRLAVYNEQFF,TGTGCCAGCAGCTTAGTGCGACTAGCGGTGTACAATGAGCAGTTCTTC,TRBJ2-1,few,TRBD2,TRBV7-2
CASSLALGTGPTKQYF,TGTGCCAGCAGCTTAGCGCTGGGGACAGGGCCTACGAAGCAGTACTTC,TRBJ2-7,NA,TRBD1,TRBV7-2
CASGFSHTGRTSGTYEQFF,TGTGCTAGTGGTTTCTCGCACACAGGTAGGACTAGCGGGACCTATGAGCAGTTCTTC,TRBJ2-1,NA,TRBD2,TRBV12-5
CASSMRPDRRPYNEQFF,TGTGCCAGTAGTATGAGACCCGACAGGCGCCCCTACAATGAGCAGTTCTTC,TRBJ2-1,NA,NA,TRBV19
CALKPTGDYTF,TGTGCCCTTAAACCGACAGGGGACTACACCTTC,TRBJ1-2,few,TRBD1,TRBV30
CASSVSLAANEQFF,TGCGCCAGCAGCGTTTCCCTAGCGGCCAATGAGCAGTTCTTC,TRBJ2-1,NA,TRBD2,TRBV5-1
CASSLLGSGNKETQYF,TGTGCCAGCAGTTTATTGGGTAGCGGAAACAAAGAGACCCAGTACTTC,TRBJ2-5,few,NA,TRBV28
CASSLERDTYEQYF,TGTGCCAGCAGCTTAGAGCGGGACACCTACGAGCAGTACTTC,TRBJ2-7,NA,NA,TRBV7-2
CASSDFRAGTEAFF,TGTGCCAGCAGTGATTTCAGGGCAGGCACTGAAGCTTTCTTT,TRBJ1-1,NA,NA,TRBV25-1
CASSGVGRWLDTQYF,TGTGCCAGTAGTGGGGTCGGGAGGTGGTTGGATACGCAGTATTTT,TRBJ2-3,NA,TRBD2,TRBV19
CASGLGPAYEQYF,TGTGCCAGCGGGCTCGGTCCTGCCTACGAGCAGTACTTC,TRBJ2-7,once,NA,TRBV27
CSVATGGVTNEKLFF,TGCAGCGTTGCGACAGGGGGTGTAACTAATGAAAAACTGTTTTTT,TRBJ1-4,NA,TRBD1,TRBV29-1
CASAGGEQFF,TGTGCCAGCGCGGGGGGGGAGCAGTTCTTC,TRBJ2-1,NA,TRBD2,TRBV7-2
CASSSRGTSTDTQYF,TGTGCCAGCAGCTCCCGTGGGACTAGCACAGATACGCAGTATTTT,TRBJ2-3,NA,NA,TRBV5-6
CASSSASATSGNTIYF,TGCGCCAGCAGCTCAGCGTCAGCAACCTCTGGAAACACCATATATTTT,TRBJ1-3,few,NA,TRBV5-1
CASSLAGGVAENRETQYF,TGTGCCAGCAGCTTGGCAGGGGGCGTTGCGGAAAACCGGGAGACCCAGTACTTC,TRBJ2-5,NA,TRBD1,TRBV7-9
CASRGTEGYF,TGTGCCAGCAGGGGGACAGAGGGATACTTC,TRBJ2-7,few,TRBD1,TRBV6-1
CASSHRLAEIYNEQFF,TGCGCCAGCAGCCACAGACTAGCGGAGATATACAATGAGCAGTTCTTC,TRBJ2-1,NA,TRBD2,TRBV4-1
CASSLAGSNNEQFF,TGTGCCAGCAGCTTAGCGGGCTCTAACAATGAGCAGTTCTTC,TRBJ2-1,NA,NA,TRBV7-2
CASSLFLVQGSEQYF,TGTGCCAGCAGTTTATTTCTAGTCCAGGGCTCCGAGCAGTACTTC,TRBJ2-7,NA,NA,TRBV28
CASSLGLHTGDTQYF,TGTGCCAGCAGCTTAGGACTTCATACAGGCGATACGCAGTATTTT,TRBJ2-3,NA,NA,TRBV7-7
CASSRLAGGTGELFF,TGTGCCAGCAGCCGACTAGCGGGAGGGACCGGGGAGCTGTTTTTT,TRBJ2-2,NA,TRBD2,TRBV11-2
CASRTKGGITEAFF,TGTGCCAGCAGGACCAAGGGAGGGATCACTGAAGCTTTCTTT,TRBJ1-1,NA,NA,TRBV6-5
CASSPQGAQAFF,TGTGCCAGCAGTCCACAGGGGGCGCAAGCTTTCTTT,TRBJ1-1,NA,TRBD1,TRBV25-1
CASSDPGGADSGANVLTF,TGCGCCAGCAGCGACCCAGGGGGCGCAGACTCTGGGGCCAACGTCCTGACTTTC,TRBJ2-6,NA,TRBD1,TRBV4-1
CASSVGRAGNTIYF,TGTGCCAGCAGTGTCGGCAGGGCTGGAAACACCATATATTTT,TRBJ1-3,NA,NA,TRBV2
CASSGTTAPYEQYF,TGTGCCAGCTCCGGGACTACGGCCCCCTACGAGCAGTACTTC,TRBJ2-7,NA,TRBD2,TRBV9
CASSSGVFNEKLFF,TGTGCCAGCAGCTCAGGGGTGTTTAATGAAAAACTGTTTTTT,TRBJ1-4,NA,NA,TRBV6-6
CASSMGTGGFRVADTQYF,TGTGCCAGCAGCATGGGGACGGGAGGGTTCAGGGTCGCAGATACGCAGTATTTT,TRBJ2-3,NA,TRBD2,TRBV7-8
CSSSSHGRETYEQYF,TGTTCCAGCAGCAGCCACGGACGGGAGACCTACGAGCAGTACTTC,TRBJ2-7,NA,NA,TRBV7-9
CASSSPRTASYEQYF,TGTGCCAGCAGTTCCCCGAGGACAGCCTCCTACGAGCAGTACTTC,TRBJ2-7,NA,NA,TRBV27
CASSPGLAGAYEQYF,TGCGCCAGCAGCCCCGGACTAGCGGGGGCCTACGAGCAGTACTTC,TRBJ2-7,NA,TRBD2,TRBV4-1
CASSLHSSSSATDTQYF,TGTGCCAGCAGCCTCCATTCTAGCTCCTCCGCCACAGATACGCAGTATTTT,TRBJ2-3,NA,NA,TRBV7-8
CASSQILAGVGEQFF,TGCGCCAGCAGCCAAATACTAGCGGGAGTGGGTGAGCAGTTCTTC,TRBJ2-1,NA,TRBD2,TRBV10-1
CSSRMAGGKAFF,TGTTCCAGCAGAATGGCGGGCGGGAAAGCTTTCTTT,TRBJ1-1,NA,NA,TRBV7-9
CASSEGPGEYYGYTF,TGTGCCAGCAGTGAAGGGCCAGGGGAATACTATGGCTACACCTTC,TRBJ1-2,NA,NA,TRBV6-1
CASSQQVNTEAFF,TGTGCCAGCAGCCAACAGGTGAACACTGAAGCTTTCTTT,TRBJ1-1,NA,NA,TRBV27
CASSLDGLAGVNEQFF,TGTGCCAGCAGCTTAGATGGACTAGCGGGAGTCAATGAGCAGTTCTTC,TRBJ2-1,once,TRBD2,TRBV7-3
CASSPQTEYIGKLFF,TGTGCCAGCAGCCCACAGACAGAGTATATCGGAAAACTGTTTTTT,TRBJ1-4,NA,NA,TRBV7-9
CATSWLSGNTIYF,TGTGCCACCAGCTGGCTCTCTGGAAACACCATATATTTT,TRBJ1-3,NA,NA,TRBV15
CASSLVAVSRGTDTQYF,TGTGCCAGCAGCTTAGTAGCGGTTTCTAGAGGGACAGATACGCAGTATTTT,TRBJ2-3,NA,NA,TRBV7-2
CASSLLPTGVYETQYF,TGTGCCAGCAGTTTATTGCCAACGGGAGTATATGAGACCCAGTACTTC,TRBJ2-5,NA,NA,TRBV28
CASSQASGLSYEQYF,TGCGCCAGCAGCCAAGCCTCGGGACTTTCCTACGAGCAGTACTTC,TRBJ2-7,NA,NA,TRBV4-1
CASSLLPGLFTYEQYF,TGTGCCAGCAGCTTACTCCCGGGACTTTTTACCTACGAGCAGTACTTC,TRBJ2-7,NA,NA,TRBV7-8
CSVVWQGYGYPF,TGCAGCGTTGTTTGGCAGGGATATGGCTACCCCTTC,TRBJ1-2,NA,NA,TRBV29-1
CASSIGSRLTEAFF,TGTGCCAGTAGTATTGGTTCCCGACTCACTGAAGCTTTCTTT,TRBJ1-1,NA,NA,TRBV19
CASSERWAGTEAFF,TGTGCCAGCAGTGAACGCTGGGCGGGCACTGAAGCTTTCTTT,TRBJ1-1,NA,NA,TRBV25-1